Shown below are 9 T cell receptor beta chains from a single sample sequenced in a study of T cell responses to AZD1222 COVID-19 vaccine. Generated by immunoSEQ multiplex PCR, the TCRdb table keeps only in-frame clones and is missing some. Of about 180,000 clones detected, about 91% appear once; the ten largest clones hold roughly 0.49%. This specimen was peripheral blood, taken on day 0 of AZD1222 vaccination. The receptors were gathered from an adult in good health.

The chain is built from TRBV9 and TRBJ2-7, with 10 bases that match TRBD1. Germline V gene data show CDR1 as SGDLS and CDR2 as YYNGEE. After removal of 7 bases from V and 0 bases from J, the junction contained 7 bases not matched to a gene. This CDR3 is 15 amino acids long. The CDR3 nucleotides read TGTGCCAGCGGGAGGGGACAGGGGATCTCCTACGAGCAGTACTTC. The encoded protein is CASGRGQGISYEQYF.

This rearrangement joins TRBV6-5 to TRBJ2-5; 9 nucleotides align to TRBD2. Trimming at V came to 6 bases and at J to 4 bases, leaving 3 bases not matched to a gene. There are 13 residues in the CDR3. Germline-derived CDR1 and CDR2 are MNHEY and SVGAGI. The CDR3 nucleotides read TGTGCCAGCAGCCGTAGCGGGGGAGAGACCCAGTACTTC. Translated: CASSRSGGETQYF.

This clone appeared a single time. V and J are TRBV20-1 and TRBJ2-7; TRBD1 is a possible D gene (5 bases). The CDR3 sequence is 12 residues long. In germline, CDR1 is DFQATT, CDR2 SNEGSKA (reference sequence). Trimming pared 3 bases from V and 4 bases from J, leaving 10 bases between. The CDR3 loop is CSASNRKYEQYF. DNA for the CDR3: TGCAGTGCTAGTAACAGGAAGTACGAGCAGTACTTC.

This CDR3 reads CASSYLTAGDTQYF. CDR3 sequence (DNA): TGTGCCAGCAGTTACCTCACCGCTGGGGATACGCAGTATTTT. This chain uses TRBV6-2 or TRBV6-3 with TRBJ2-3; unclear D gene. The V end lost 2 bases, the J end lost 6 bases, and 12 bases lay between the germline ends. Germline lookup yields CDR1 MNHEY and CDR2 SVGEGT. This CDR3 is built from 14 residues.

The V and J genes are TRBV6-2 or TRBV6-3 and TRBJ1-2; 8 bases fit TRBD1. The CDR3 spans 15 residues. V gave up 5 bases and J gave up 0 bases; unmatched junction bases: 5. Per germline, CDR1 MNHEY and CDR2 SVGEGT. CDR3 region: CASSIGQGSNYGYTF. DNA of the CDR3: TGTGCCAGCAGTATCGGACAGGGATCTAACTATGGCTACACCTTC.

The chain couples TRBV11-2 to TRBJ1-1, with TRBD1 as a possible D gene (5 bases). Germline-derived CDR1 and CDR2 are SGHAT and FQNNGV. With 2 bases removed from V and 11 bases from J, the gap between germline ends came to 12 bases. The CDR3 contains 12 residues. This CDR3 is CASSLLGENAFF. In DNA form, the CDR3 reads TGTGCCAGCAGCTTACTAGGGGAAAATGCTTTCTTT.

This clone came up a few times. This CDR3 reads CTSSPQLNTEAFF. CDR3 coding DNA: TGCACCAGCAGCCCACAGCTGAACACTGAAGCTTTCTTT. The rearrangement joins TRBV1 to TRBJ1-1; the DNA was not compared with TRBD1, the D call given in the table. TRBV1 is termed a pseudogene. The CDR3 is 13 amino acids.

The rearrangement uses TRBV5-1 and TRBJ2-7; D perhaps matches TRBD2 (6 bases). CDR1 and CDR2 from the germline V gene are SGHRS and YFSETQ. CDR3 length equals 14 residues. V lost 0 bases, J lost 4 bases, and 11 bases lay in between. The CDR3 is CASSLAEGLYEQYF. CDR3 in DNA: TGCGCCAGCAGCTTGGCGGAGGGATTATACGAGCAGTACTTC.

The chain employs TRBV20-1 and TRBJ2-3, with unresolved D. The CDR3 extends over 11 amino acids. Trimming took 3 bases from V and 5 from J, leaving 6 bases between them. Germline V gene lookup returns CDR1 DFQATT and CDR2 SNEGSKA (reference sequence). The CDR3 loop reads CSARQIDTQYF. DNA of the CDR3: TGCAGTGCTAGGCAGATAGATACGCAGTATTTT.